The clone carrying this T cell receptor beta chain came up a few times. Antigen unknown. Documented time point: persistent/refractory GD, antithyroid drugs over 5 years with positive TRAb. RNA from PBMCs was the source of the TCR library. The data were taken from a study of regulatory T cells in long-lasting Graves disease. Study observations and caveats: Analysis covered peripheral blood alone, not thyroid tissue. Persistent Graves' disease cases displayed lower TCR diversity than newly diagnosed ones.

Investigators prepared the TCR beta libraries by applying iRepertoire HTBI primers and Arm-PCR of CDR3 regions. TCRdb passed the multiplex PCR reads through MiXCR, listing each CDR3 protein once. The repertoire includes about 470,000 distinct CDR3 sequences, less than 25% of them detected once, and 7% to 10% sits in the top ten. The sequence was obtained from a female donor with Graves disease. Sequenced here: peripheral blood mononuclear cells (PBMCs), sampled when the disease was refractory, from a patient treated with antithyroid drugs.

The CDR3 reads CASSRAEAFF. CDR3 DNA: TGTGCCAGCAGCAGGGCTGAAGCTTTCTTT. The V call is TRBV6-1, the J call TRBJ1-1; tentative D call: TRBD1 (5 bases). Trimming shortened V by 6 bases and J by 6 bases, and 5 bases separated the two germline ends. Germline V CDR1 and CDR2: MNHNS, SASEGT. The length of the CDR3 is 10 residues.